These T cell receptor beta chains were read from a single sample in a study of T cell responses to AZD1222 COVID-19 vaccine. The data were produced by immunoSEQ multiplex PCR, yet TCRdb's version contains in-frame clones alone and is incomplete. The table lists 90,000 to 130,000 clones, 92% of them singletons. The material was peripheral blood, obtained 28 days after the second AZD1222 dose. The receptors were gathered from an adult who received the AZD1222 COVID-19 vaccine. Each CDR3 is given with its conserved first and last residue. Fields, in order: V gene, J gene, D gene, CDR3 length, clone size, CDR3 protein, CDR3 DNA. D genes are given only for firm matches. A clone size is listed for some rows: how often the clone was seen (once, few, many), or a class if it is expanded.

TRBV4-3	TRBJ1-6	NA	16	NA	CASSQEARQTNSPLHF	TGCGCCAGCAGCCAAGAAGCCCGGCAGACTAATTCACCCCTCCACTTT
TRBV10-3	TRBJ2-2	TRBD2	16	once	CAIGLAGDANTGELFF	TGTGCCATTGGACTAGCGGGGGATGCGAACACCGGGGAGCTGTTTTTT
TRBV6-5	TRBJ1-1	TRBD1	14	NA	CASSPHRGNTEAFF	TGTGCCAGCAGTCCTCACAGGGGGAACACTGAAGCTTTCTTT
TRBV2	TRBJ1-4	NA	15	NA	CASSEMGGRSEKLFF	TGTGCCAGCAGTGAAATGGGGGGAAGAAGCGAAAAACTGTTTTTT
TRBV18	TRBJ1-4	NA	15	NA	CASSPSAQGWEKLFF	TGTGCCAGCTCACCATCGGCGCAGGGTTGGGAAAAACTGTTTTTT
TRBV6-1	TRBJ2-1	NA	13	NA	CASSEQSLNEQFF	TGTGCCAGCAGTGAACAGAGTCTCAATGAGCAGTTCTTC
TRBV5-1	TRBJ2-3	NA	17	NA	CASMGVDITISSDTQYF	TGCGCCAGCATGGGGGTCGACATAACTATAAGTTCAGATACGCAGTATTTT
TRBV3-1/TRBV3-2	TRBJ1-2	NA	13	NA	CASSQGSGYGYTF	TGTGCCAGCAGCCAAGGTTCAGGGTATGGCTACACCTTC
TRBV10-1	TRBJ2-2	NA	15	NA	CASSENREVTGELFF	TGCGCCAGCAGTGAGAATAGGGAGGTAACCGGGGAGCTGTTTTTT
TRBV3-1/TRBV3-2	TRBJ1-5	NA	14	NA	CASSPGSGDQPQHF	TGTGCCAGCAGCCCAGGGAGCGGGGATCAGCCCCAGCATTTT
TRBV18	TRBJ2-7	NA	14	NA	CASSSEGMMGEQYF	TGTGCCAGCTCGAGTGAAGGGATGATGGGTGAGCAGTACTTC
TRBV6-6	TRBJ1-2	NA	13	NA	CASSSFVDYGYTF	TGTGCCAGCAGTTCGTTTGTAGACTATGGCTACACCTTC
TRBV28	TRBJ1-4	NA	15	NA	CASSAPRGGNEKLFF	TGTGCCAGCAGCGCGCCCCGGGGAGGTAATGAAAAACTGTTTTTT
TRBV2	TRBJ1-6	NA	13	NA	CASSEAGKSPLHF	TGTGCCAGCAGTGAAGCAGGGAAATCACCCCTCCACTTT
TRBV6-2/TRBV6-3	TRBJ1-4	TRBD1	16	NA	CASSSTPGQGTEKLFF	TGTGCCAGCAGTTCCACACCGGGACAGGGGACTGAAAAACTGTTTTTT
TRBV7-9	TRBJ2-3	TRBD2	17	NA	CASSHPRGGLATDTQYF	TGTGCCAGCAGCCACCCCCGGGGAGGACTAGCCACAGATACGCAGTATTTT
TRBV10-3	TRBJ1-4	NA	15	NA	CAISESRGANEKLFF	TGTGCCATCAGTGAGTCAAGGGGAGCTAATGAAAAACTGTTTTTT
TRBV6-2/TRBV6-3	TRBJ2-7	TRBD1	14	NA	CASSYSQGAYEQYF	TGTGCCAGCAGTTACTCGCAGGGGGCCTACGAGCAGTACTTC
TRBV9	TRBJ2-1	TRBD1	15	NA	CASSETGVTYNEQFF	TGTGCCAGCAGCGAGACAGGGGTGACCTACAATGAGCAGTTCTTC
TRBV2	TRBJ1-1	NA	15	NA	CASRKDLRRDTEAFF	TGTGCCAGCCGAAAGGATCTAAGACGGGACACTGAAGCTTTCTTT
TRBV3-1/TRBV3-2	TRBJ1-3	NA	16	NA	CASSQDTGFSGNTIYF	TGTGCCAGCAGCCAAGACACCGGTTTCTCTGGAAACACCATATATTTT
TRBV6-2/TRBV6-3	TRBJ2-1	NA	16	NA	CASSYHGTAAYNEQFF	TGTGCCAGCAGTTACCACGGGACGGCGGCCTACAATGAGCAGTTCTTC
TRBV2	TRBJ2-3	NA	13	NA	CASTGIGADTQYF	TGTGCCAGCACCGGGATAGGGGCAGATACGCAGTATTTT
TRBV5-1	TRBJ1-1	TRBD1	17	once	CASSSALGQGISTEAFF	TGCGCCAGCAGCTCCGCCTTAGGACAGGGTATAAGTACTGAAGCTTTCTTT
TRBV7-7	TRBJ2-1	TRBD2	13	NA	CASSVSGGAEQFF	TGTGCTAGCAGCGTTAGCGGGGGGGCTGAGCAGTTCTTC
TRBV5-1	TRBJ2-7	NA	14	NA	CASSWGLDLDEQYF	TGCGCCAGCAGCTGGGGGTTAGATTTGGACGAGCAGTACTTC
TRBV5-6	TRBJ1-2	NA	14	NA	CASSRDGGYYGYTF	TGTGCCAGCAGCCGGGACGGGGGATACTATGGCTACACCTTC
TRBV18	TRBJ1-4	NA	14	once	CASSAAATNEKLFF	TGTGCCAGCTCAGCAGCCGCAACTAATGAAAAACTGTTTTTT
TRBV21-1	TRBJ1-3	NA	17	NA	CASSKARDARSGNTIYF	TGTGCCAGCAGCAAAGCCAGGGACGCCCGCTCTGGAAACACCATATATTTT
TRBV7-9	TRBJ1-1	NA	16	NA	CASSLDGARMNTEAFF	TGTGCCAGCAGCTTAGATGGGGCGCGGATGAACACTGAAGCTTTCTTT
TRBV7-6	TRBJ2-3	TRBD2	16	once	CASSPTSGSSTDTQYF	TGTGCCAGCAGCCCGACTAGCGGTTCTAGCACAGATACGCAGTATTTT
TRBV18	TRBJ1-1	NA	15	NA	CASSRTTAKEAEAFF	TGTGCCAGCTCACGAACGACAGCGAAGGAGGCTGAAGCTTTCTTT
TRBV19	TRBJ2-2	NA	15	NA	CASSMGSLQTGELFF	TGTGCCAGTAGTATGGGATCCTTGCAGACCGGGGAGCTGTTTTTT
TRBV20-1	TRBJ2-7	TRBD1	14	NA	CSASALDRQYEQYF	TGCAGTGCTAGTGCTTTGGACAGGCAGTACGAGCAGTACTTC
TRBV4-1	TRBJ2-1	NA	13	NA	CASSRGTYNEQFF	TGCGCCAGCAGCCGGGGGACCTACAATGAGCAGTTCTTC
TRBV7-9	TRBJ2-7	TRBD1	15	NA	CASSLYRGSHYEQYF	TGTGCCAGCAGCTTATACAGGGGGTCGCACTACGAGCAGTACTTC
TRBV5-1	TRBJ1-3	NA	16	NA	CASSLQGPISGNTIYF	TGCGCCAGCAGCTTGCAGGGGCCAATCTCTGGAAACACCATATATTTT
TRBV12-5	TRBJ1-5	NA	12	NA	CASGLTGQPQHF	TGTGCTAGTGGTTTGACTGGTCAGCCCCAGCATTTT
TRBV20-1	TRBJ2-1	NA	15	NA	CSASPLGGPNNEQFF	TGCAGTGCTAGTCCATTGGGGGGGCCTAACAATGAGCAGTTCTTC
TRBV10-3	TRBJ2-6	NA	15	NA	CAISESGAGANVLTF	TGTGCCATCAGTGAGTCGGGGGCTGGGGCCAACGTCCTGACTTTC
TRBV5-5	TRBJ2-7	TRBD1	13	NA	CASSWDRRNEQYF	TGTGCCAGCAGCTGGGACAGGAGGAACGAGCAGTACTTC
TRBV7-2	TRBJ1-4	TRBD1	15	few	CASSLGPGQDEKLFF	TGTGCCAGCAGCTTAGGGCCGGGACAGGATGAAAAACTGTTTTTT
TRBV2	TRBJ2-1	NA	13	NA	CAIMIETYNEQFF	TGTGCCATCATGATAGAAACCTACAATGAGCAGTTCTTC
TRBV28	TRBJ2-2	TRBD1	15	once	CASGTGALGTGELFF	TGTGCCAGCGGGACAGGGGCCCTTGGCACCGGGGAGCTGTTTTTT
TRBV5-1	TRBJ2-6	NA	17	NA	CASSLFGVPSGANVLTF	TGCGCCAGCAGCTTGTTCGGGGTACCCTCTGGGGCCAACGTCCTGACTTTC
TRBV23-1	TRBJ1-4	TRBD1	18	NA	CASSQGRQGQVSNEKLFF	TGCGCCAGCAGTCAGGGACGACAGGGCCAGGTTAGCAATGAAAAACTGTTTTTT
TRBV12-5	TRBJ1-2	NA	13	NA	CASAWDGTDGYTF	TGTGCTAGTGCCTGGGACGGAACAGATGGCTACACCTTC
TRBV11-2	TRBJ2-7	NA	13	NA	CASSFGSSYEQYF	TGTGCCAGCAGCTTCGGGAGCTCCTACGAGCAGTACTTC
TRBV10-3	TRBJ2-5	TRBD2	16	NA	CAISATSGGGRETQYF	TGTGCCATCAGTGCGACTAGCGGGGGGGGAAGAGAGACCCAGTACTTC
TRBV5-4	TRBJ1-4	TRBD1	15	NA	CASSLGGQANEKLFF	TGTGCCAGCAGCTTGGGAGGACAGGCTAATGAAAAACTGTTTTTT
TRBV7-2	TRBJ1-2	TRBD1	14	NA	CASSLARDRGSNTF	TGTGCCAGCAGCTTAGCCCGGGACAGGGGTAGTAACACCTTC
TRBV7-2	TRBJ1-4	NA	16	NA	CASSLREPATNEKLFF	TGTGCCAGCAGCTTACGGGAACCGGCAACTAATGAAAAACTGTTTTTT
TRBV6-6	TRBJ2-2	TRBD1	14	NA	CASRGTVSDRELFF	TGTGCCAGCAGGGGGACAGTAAGTGACCGGGAGCTGTTTTTT
TRBV18	TRBJ1-6	TRBD1	16	NA	CASTPGDSSYNSPLHF	TGTGCCAGCACTCCTGGGGACAGCTCCTATAATTCACCCCTCCACTTT
TRBV11-2	TRBJ1-2	TRBD1	17	NA	CASSFAGQGANYYGYTF	TGTGCCAGCAGCTTCGCCGGACAGGGGGCTAATTACTATGGCTACACCTTC